The 27 T cell receptor beta chains presented below share a single source sample, sequenced in a study of blood T cell repertoires in COVID-19. The assay was immunoSEQ multiplex PCR, and TCRdb's table has in-frame clones only and misses some. The sample gives 200,000 to 250,000 clones, roughly 90% of which show up once; over 3% is in the top ten. The sequencing input was PBMCs or T cells enriched from blood (not recorded which). The source is a woman in her forties or fifties in a cohort exposed to, infected with or recovered from COVID-19 (not recorded which).

This chain uses TRBV11-1 with TRBJ2-3, with 7 bases matching TRBD1. V lost 10 bases to trimming and J lost 4 bases; unmatched junction nucleotides: 5. Germline V gives CDR1 SGHAT, CDR2 FQDESV (reference sequence). This CDR3 contains 12 residues. CDR3 sequence: CATTQGADTQYF. The DNA for the CDR3 is TGTGCCACCACGCAGGGGGCAGATACGCAGTATTTT.

The chain recombines TRBV19 with TRBJ1-2, with a possible D match to TRBD1 (6 bases). Germline V gives CDR1 LNHDA, CDR2 SQIVND (reference sequence). The V end lost 0 bases, the J end lost 6 bases, and 14 bases lay between the germline ends. This CDR3 contains 15 residues. The CDR3 region is CASSIDPGAYNGYTF. The CDR3 coding sequence is TGTGCCAGTAGTATAGATCCAGGGGCGTACAATGGCTACACCTTC.

This chain links TRBV28 with TRBJ2-7, with 8 bases that match TRBD2. J lost 8 bases, V lost 8 bases, and 8 bases had no gene match. Per germline, CDR1 MDHEN and CDR2 SYDVKM. CDR3 length equals 12 residues. The CDR3 region is CASRGGFYKQYF. CDR3 nucleotides: TGTGCCAGCCGCGGGGGGTTTTATAAGCAGTACTTC.

This rearrangement joins TRBV27 to TRBJ2-2, with TRBD2 matching over 10 bases. From germline, CDR1 is MNHEY and CDR2 SMNVEV (reference sequence). CDR3 length: 17 residues. Unmatched junction bases numbered 9, after V lost 0 bases and J lost 8 bases. CDR3 residues: CASSLSVSGGYGGELFF. The CDR3 DNA reads as TGTGCCAGCAGTTTATCGGTTAGCGGGGGGTACGGTGGGGAGCTGTTTTTT.

The chain recombines TRBV7-3 with TRBJ2-3, with 7 bases that match TRBD1. J gave up 0 bases and V 5 bases, and 2 bases lay outside the gene matches. Germline V gives CDR1 SGHTA, CDR2 FQGTGA. The CDR3 covers 14 residues. The CDR3 region is CASSPDRSTDTQYF. The CDR3 DNA reads TGTGCCAGCAGCCCGGACAGGAGCACAGATACGCAGTATTTT.

This clone was picked up one time. The genes are TRBV13 and TRBJ2-2, with 9 bases that match TRBD1. The CDR3 loop spans 16 amino acids. From germline, CDR1 is PRHDT and CDR2 FYEKMQ (reference sequence). J was trimmed by 4 bases and V by 4 bases; bases with no gene match: 7. The CDR3 nucleotides are TGTGCCAGCAGCTACCCTGGGACAGGGCCCACCGGGGAGCTGTTTTTT. Its protein is CASSYPGTGPTGELFF.

This chain connects TRBV11-2 to TRBJ2-1, with TRBD2 matching 9 bases. Looked up from germline, CDR1 is SGHAT and CDR2 is FQNNGV. CDR3 length: 18 amino acids. After removal of 5 bases from V and 8 bases from J, the junction contained 19 bases not matched to a gene. CDR3 coding DNA: TGTGCCAGCAGCGCCACCCAACTGGCGGGGGGGGTGGTAGATGAGCAGTTCTTC. Protein product: CASSATQLAGGVVDEQFF.

The chain recombines TRBV2 with TRBJ2-7; possibly TRBD1 for D (5 bases). This CDR3 comprises 11 residues. From germline, CDR1 is SNHLY and CDR2 FYNNEI. V lost 6 bases and J lost 5, with 8 bases in between. CDR3 residues: CASRGENEQYF. CDR3 coding DNA: TGTGCCAGCAGAGGGGAAAACGAGCAGTACTTC.

This chain connects TRBV2 to TRBJ2-1, with TRBD2 as a possible D gene (5 bases). V was clipped by 6 bases and J by 9 bases, with 12 bases between them. Per germline, CDR1 SNHLY and CDR2 FYNNEI. The length of the CDR3 is 12 residues. The CDR3 DNA follows: TGTGCCAGCAGGTACGCCGGGGTTGAGCAGTTCTTC. Translating gives CASRYAGVEQFF. Complete variable domain (other parts from reference TRBV2 and TRBJ2-1): EPEVTQTPSHQVTQMGQEVILRCVPISNHLYFYWYRQILGQKVEFLVSFYNNEISEKSEIFDDQFSVERPDGSNFTLKIRSTKLEDSAMYFCASRYAGVEQFFGPGTRLTVL.

The rearrangement uses TRBV6-5 and TRBJ2-7, with TRBD1 matching 7 bases. The CDR3 totals 13 residues. Per germline, CDR1 MNHEY and CDR2 SVGAGI. The V and J ends lost 6 bases and 0 bases, in that order; junction bases with no gene match: 2. CDR3 loop: CASRGQSSYEQYF. The CDR3, as DNA: TGTGCCAGCAGGGGACAGAGCTCCTACGAGCAGTACTTC.

The chain joins TRBV4-3 to TRBJ1-2; maybe TRBD1 (5 bases). The CDR3 consists of 14 residues. The V gene lost 0 bases and the J gene lost 3 bases, with 8 bases spanning the gap. Germline CDR1 is LGHNA and CDR2 is YSLEER. The CDR3 bases are TGCGCCAGCAGCCAAGAATCCAGGGACTATGGCTACACCTTC. Protein product: CASSQESRDYGYTF.

This chain links TRBV27 with TRBJ1-2; 11 bases match TRBD1. The CDR3 sequence is 16 residues long. Germline V gene data show CDR1 as MNHEY and CDR2 as SMNVEV (reference sequence). Trimming at V came to 4 bases and at J to 8 bases, leaving 12 bases not matched to a gene. The CDR3 DNA reads as TGTGCCAGCAGTTCTCGGACAGGGGGCGATATGGGCGGCTACACCTTC. This translates into CASSSRTGGDMGGYTF.

The rearrangement links TRBV7-9 to TRBJ1-4; D is uncertain. The V gene lost 5 bases and the J gene lost 3 bases, with 13 bases spanning the gap. Germline V gene lookup returns CDR1 SEHNR and CDR2 FQNEAQ (reference sequence). The CDR3 runs 15 residues. This CDR3 is CASSKPGAANEKLFF. The CDR3 bases are TGTGCCAGCAGCAAACCGGGAGCGGCTAATGAAAAACTGTTTTTT.

V is TRBV3-1 (or the pseudogene TRBV3-2) and J is TRBJ2-5, with 11 nucleotides matching TRBD1. J lost 5 bases, V lost 8 bases, and 4 bases had no gene match. CDR1 and CDR2 (germline): LGHDT, YNNKEL (reference sequence). This CDR3 region has 13 residues. CDR3 in DNA: TGTGCCAGCGGGAGGACAGGGGGCGAGACCCAGTACTTC. Its protein is CASGRTGGETQYF.

This clone came up once. V is TRBV11-3 and J is TRBJ2-1, with D perhaps matching TRBD1 (5 bases). The V and J ends lost 1 base and 12 bases respectively, with 13 bases between them. CDR3 length equals 13 residues. CDR1 SGHNT and CDR2 YENEEA come from the germline V gene. Written as DNA, the CDR3 is TGTGCCAGCAGCTTAGCGGGCTCTGGGGCGCAGTTCTTC. Translated, it gives CASSLAGSGAQFF.

The sample holds a few counts of this clone. This chain joins TRBV4-1 and TRBJ1-2, with TRBD1 matching 9 bases. CDR1 is MGHRA, CDR2 YSYEKL, per germline. The CDR3 has 16 amino acids. The J segment lost 0 bases and the V segment lost 5 bases, leaving 7 bases of the junction unmatched. CDR3 amino acids: CASSDYRGPANYGYTF. CDR3 nucleotide sequence: TGCGCCAGCAGCGACTACAGGGGGCCGGCTAACTATGGCTACACCTTC.

This clone was counted a few times. The gene calls are TRBV2 and TRBJ2-1; 10 nucleotides match TRBD2. The CDR3 spans 13 residues. V shed 8 bases and J 8 bases; nucleotides not matched to a gene: 6. Germline V gene data show CDR1 as SNHLY and CDR2 as FYNNEI. The CDR3 DNA follows: TGTGCCAGCCAGAGCGGGGGGGCTTATGAGCAGTTCTTC. Protein product: CASQSGGAYEQFF.

The chain uses TRBV5-4 and TRBJ1-4; D remains ambiguous. The CDR3 has 15 amino acids. V was pared by 0 bases and J by 5 bases, with 11 bases between. Germline assignment: CDR1 SGHNT and CDR2 YYREEE (reference sequence). CDR3 amino acids: CASSLGGDSNEKLFF. The CDR3 DNA is TGTGCCAGCAGCTTGGGTGGAGACTCAAATGAAAAACTGTTTTTT.

The chain combines TRBV9 with TRBJ1-1, with D possibly matching TRBD1 (6 bases). Germline-derived CDR1 and CDR2 are SGDLS and YYNGEE. Trimming pared 4 bases from V and 2 bases from J, leaving 12 bases between. The CDR3 loop spans 14 amino acids. The CDR3 protein is CASSPGQFNTEAFF. The CDR3 coding sequence is TGTGCCAGCAGCCCCGGACAGTTTAACACTGAAGCTTTCTTT.

V usage is TRBV19 and J usage is TRBJ1-5, with D uncertain. The V end lost 3 bases, the J end lost 8 bases, and 11 bases lay between the germline ends. Per germline, CDR1 LNHDA and CDR2 SQIVND (reference sequence). The length of the CDR3 is 13 residues. CDR3 nucleotide sequence: TGTGCCAGTAGTATCGGAGGGTCAAAGCCCCAGCATTTT. Amino acid sequence: CASSIGGSKPQHF.

This chain uses TRBV16 with TRBJ1-2; D possibly corresponds to TRBD1 (6 bases). The germline CDR1 and CDR2 sequences are KGHSY and FQNENV. The CDR3 runs 15 residues. Deletions cut 4 bases from V and 3 bases from J, with 15 bases between. The CDR3 protein is CASSPPQGSYYGYTF. The CDR3 DNA follows: TGTGCCAGCAGCCCACCACAGGGCAGCTACTATGGCTACACCTTC.

This chain connects TRBV2 to TRBJ1-4; the match to TRBD1 covers 8 bases. The germline V gene has CDR1 SNHLY and CDR2 FYNNEI. V was clipped by 4 bases and J by 7 bases; unmatched bases: 8. The CDR3 has 15 residues. This CDR3 reads CASSGTGSFVEKLFF. The CDR3 bases are TGTGCCAGCAGTGGGACAGGGTCCTTTGTTGAAAAACTGTTTTTT.

The chain's CDR3 is CASSLAPGTGVYGYTF. Here the CDR3 DNA reads TGTGCCAGCAGCTTGGCCCCAGGGACGGGAGTTTATGGCTACACCTTC. The chain couples TRBV5-4 to TRBJ1-2, with D possibly matching TRBD1 (5 bases). Germline V lookup: CDR1 SGHNT, CDR2 YYREEE (reference sequence). This CDR3 spans 16 amino acids. V was cut by 0 bases and J by 5 bases, with 17 bases left in between.

This clone was seen a handful of times. The V call is TRBV6-5, the J call TRBJ1-2; the D gene is possibly TRBD1 (6 bases). Germline-derived CDR1 and CDR2 are MNHEY and SVGAGI. Deletions cut 3 bases from V and 5 bases from J, with 16 bases between. This CDR3 region has 15 residues. The CDR3 DNA follows: TGTGCCAGCAGTTATGGACAGAATCTTTTATATGGCTACACCTTC. Protein: CASSYGQNLLYGYTF.

This clone was seen only a few times. The chain employs TRBV19 and TRBJ2-2, with 9 positions matching TRBD1. V shed 5 bases and J 5 bases; nucleotides not matched to a gene: 3. The CDR3 contains 14 residues. Germline values: CDR1 LNHDA, CDR2 SQIVND (reference sequence). The CDR3 nucleotides are TGTGCCAGTAGTGCCGACAGGGGGACCGGGGAGCTGTTTTTT. It specifies CASSADRGTGELFF.

The V gene is TRBV2, the J gene TRBJ1-1, with D unresolved. The germline V gene has CDR1 SNHLY and CDR2 FYNNEI. The CDR3 is made up of 14 amino acids. Between the trimmed V and J ends, which lost 6 bases and 2 bases, there was a span of 13 bases. The CDR3 DNA sequence: TGTGCCAGCAGCCCCAGGACTCATAACACTGAAGCTTTCTTT. The encoded protein is CASSPRTHNTEAFF.

The chain recombines TRBV7-2 with TRBJ2-5; the match to TRBD2 covers 7 bases. With 2 bases clipped from V and 4 bases from J, the junction kept 4 bases outside the gene matches. Germline CDR1 and CDR2: SGHTA and FQGNSA. CDR3 length: 14 residues. The DNA of the CDR3 is TGTGCCAGCAGCTTAAGCACTAGCGTAGAGACCCAGTACTTC. Protein sequence: CASSLSTSVETQYF.